A single sample is the source of the 10 T cell receptor beta chains below, sequenced in a study of blood T cell repertoires in COVID-19. Sequenced by immunoSEQ multiplex PCR; TCRdb stores in-frame clones only, minus some. There are hundreds of thousands of clones in the sample; roughly four fifths occur only once, and about 9% lies in the top ten. What was sequenced was peripheral blood. These receptors were taken from an elderly man with acute or convalescent COVID-19.

This chain connects TRBV19 to TRBJ2-1; 11 bases line up with TRBD2. The V gene's germline CDR1 is LNHDA and CDR2 SQIVND (reference sequence). The CDR3 contains 17 residues. V lost 6 bases and J lost 5; bases outside the gene matches: 12. The CDR3 spells CASSADVAGGRHNEQFF. Written as DNA, the CDR3 is TGTGCCAGTAGCGCGGATGTAGCGGGGGGGCGGCACAATGAGCAGTTCTTC.

The genes are TRBV5-4 and TRBJ2-5; D is unclear. Germline CDR1 reads SGHNT; CDR2 reads YYREEE (reference sequence). The ends were cut back, 4 bases at V and 5 bases at J, with 9 bases in the middle. This CDR3 spans 12 amino acids. The CDR3 spells CASSLWPETQYF. The CDR3 coding sequence is TGTGCCAGCAGCCTCTGGCCGGAGACCCAGTACTTC.

This clone has more than one count but fewer than ten. The V call is TRBV19, the J call TRBJ1-5, with D possibly TRBD1 on 5 matching bases. The germline V gene encodes CDR1 LNHDA and CDR2 SQIVND (reference sequence). This CDR3 has 15 amino acids. Trimming removed 7 bases at V and 2 bases at J, with 15 bases between. CDR3 in amino acids: CASTGRGRGNQPQHF. In nucleotides, the CDR3 is TGTGCCAGTACGGGTAGGGGCAGGGGCAATCAGCCCCAGCATTTT.

This rearrangement joins TRBV19 to TRBJ1-1; the D is unclear. CDR3 size: 13 residues. The V end was cut by 4 bases, the J end by 0 bases, with 6 bases between. Germline V lookup: CDR1 LNHDA, CDR2 SQIVND (reference sequence). The CDR3 here is CASSNQVNTEAFF. DNA of the CDR3: TGTGCCAGTAGTAACCAGGTGAACACTGAAGCTTTCTTT. Looking up the rest from reference TRBV19 and TRBJ1-1 gives the full variable domain: DGGITQSPKYLFRKEGQNVTLSCEQNLNHDAMYWYRQDPGQGLRLIYYSQIVNDFQKGDIAEGYSVSREKKESFPLTVTSAQKNPTAFYLCASSNQVNTEAFFGQGTRLTVV.

This sequence joins TRBV27 and TRBJ1-5, with 8 bases lining up with TRBD1. With V trimmed by 3 bases and J by 4 bases, 5 bases remained unmatched. The germline CDR1 and CDR2 sequences are MNHEY and SMNVEV (reference sequence). The CDR3 runs 15 residues. The CDR3 DNA is TGTGCCAGCAGTTTCCAGACAGGGGCTAATCAGCCCCAGCATTTT. Protein product: CASSFQTGANQPQHF.

The V call is TRBV7-9, the J call TRBJ1-2, with 9 bases fitting TRBD1. After removal of 2 bases from V and 7 bases from J, the junction contained 5 bases not matched to a gene. The CDR3 has 14 amino acids. Germline assignment: CDR1 SEHNR and CDR2 FQNEAQ (reference sequence). DNA of the CDR3: TGTGCCAGCAGCTTATCCAGGACAGGGGTTGGCTACACCTTC. This translates into CASSLSRTGVGYTF.

The chain employs TRBV7-8 and TRBJ1-6; weak D call: TRBD1 (6 bases). The CDR3 runs to 15 residues. CDR1 and CDR2 (germline): SGHVS, FQNEAQ. V dropped 8 bases and J dropped 7 bases, with 18 bases sitting between them. CDR3: CASCLRYRENSPLHF. The DNA of the CDR3 is TGTGCCAGCTGCCTGAGATACAGGGAGAATTCACCCCTCCACTTT.

V usage is TRBV30 and J usage is TRBJ1-5; D is possibly TRBD1 (5 bases). Germline V gives CDR1 GTSNPN, CDR2 SVGIG (reference sequence). Trimming removed 4 bases from V and 5 bases from J, with 15 bases in between. CDR3 size: 14 residues. CDR3 protein: CAWTAGPGYQPQHF. As DNA, the CDR3 is TGTGCCTGGACCGCGGGGCCAGGGTATCAGCCCCAGCATTTT.

This rearrangement joins TRBV30 to TRBJ2-1; TRBD2 matches at 10 bases. The CDR3 loop spans 15 amino acids. In germline, CDR1 is GTSNPN, CDR2 SVGIG (reference sequence). With V trimmed by 4 bases and J by 6 bases, 9 bases remained unmatched. Written as DNA, the CDR3 is TGTGCCTGGACTCCCTGGGGACTAGCGTCCAATGAGCAGTTCTTC. The encoded protein is CAWTPWGLASNEQFF.

The V call is TRBV11-2, the J call TRBJ1-1; D is ambiguous. The CDR3 totals 14 residues. The V end was cut by 0 bases, the J end by 1 base, with 6 bases between. Germline V gene data show CDR1 as SGHAT and CDR2 as FQNNGV. CDR3 in DNA: TGTGCCAGCAGCTTAGATTTACAGAACACTGAAGCTTTCTTT. Amino acid sequence: CASSLDLQNTEAFF.